Below, 4 T cell receptor beta chains from the same sample are listed, as sequenced in a study of T cells in Graves' hyperthyroidism and ophthalmopathy. Researchers amplified the TCR beta CDR3 regions from RNA transcripts. The primer set for the first-round RT-PCR of the TCR CDR3 was HTBI. TCRdb recomputed calls from the multiplex PCR reads with MiXCR, one row per CDR3 protein. The sample records 450,000 to 550,000 distinct CDR3 sequences, approximately 24% being singletons. Material for sequencing was blood. All receptors come from a woman in her twenties or thirties with Graves' ophthalmopathy.

The gene calls are TRBV20-1 and TRBJ2-5, with D possibly matching TRBD2 (5 bases). The V gene lost 1 base and the J gene lost 5 bases, with 14 bases spanning the gap. The V gene's germline CDR1 is DFQATT and CDR2 SNEGSKA (reference sequence). The CDR3 runs to 14 residues. The CDR3 DNA reads TGCAGTGCTAGAGTAAGAGGGATTTACGAGACCCAGTACTTC. Encoded protein: CSARVRGIYETQYF.

This chain connects TRBV24-1 to TRBJ1-1; D remains ambiguous. The CDR3 has 14 residues. V lost 5 bases to trimming and J lost 3 bases, with 12 bases between them. Germline V gene data show CDR1 as KGHDR and CDR2 as SFDVKD. This chain's CDR3 is CATSGKLSDTEAFF. The CDR3 DNA reads as TGTGCCACCAGTGGGAAGCTGTCAGACACTGAAGCTTTCTTT.

This clonotype was recorded many times. This CDR3 is CASSEAWILGYTF. The CDR3 DNA sequence: TGTGCCAGCAGTGAAGCGTGGATCCTAGGCTACACCTTC. The chain uses TRBV6-1 and TRBJ1-2; no reliable D call. V dropped 0 bases and J dropped 8 bases, with 10 bases sitting between them. The CDR3 loop spans 13 amino acids. Germline V gives CDR1 MNHNS, CDR2 SASEGT.

The chain is built from TRBV18 and TRBJ1-6; unclear D gene. Trimming stripped 4 bases from V and 9 bases from J, with 10 bases between. The germline V gene has CDR1 KGHSH and CDR2 LQKENI. The CDR3 is 13 residues long. CDR3 in DNA: TGTGCCAGCTCACAAGGACTGGTTTCACCCCTCCACTTT. Amino acids: CASSQGLVSPLHF.